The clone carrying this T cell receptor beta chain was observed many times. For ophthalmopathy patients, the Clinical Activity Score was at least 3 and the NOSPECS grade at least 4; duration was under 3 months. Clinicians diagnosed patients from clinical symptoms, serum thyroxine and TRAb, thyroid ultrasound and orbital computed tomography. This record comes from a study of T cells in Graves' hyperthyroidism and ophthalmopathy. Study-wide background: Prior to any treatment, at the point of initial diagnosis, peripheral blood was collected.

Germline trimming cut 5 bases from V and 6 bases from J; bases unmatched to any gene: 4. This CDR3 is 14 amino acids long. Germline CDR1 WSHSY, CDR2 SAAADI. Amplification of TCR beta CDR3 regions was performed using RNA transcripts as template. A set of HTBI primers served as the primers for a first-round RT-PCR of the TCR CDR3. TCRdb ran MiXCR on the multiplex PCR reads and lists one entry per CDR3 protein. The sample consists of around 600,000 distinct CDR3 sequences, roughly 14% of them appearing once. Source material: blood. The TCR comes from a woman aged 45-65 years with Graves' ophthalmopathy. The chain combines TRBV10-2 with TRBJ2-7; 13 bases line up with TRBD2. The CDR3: CASSMGLAGSEQYF. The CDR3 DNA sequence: TGCGCCAGCAGTATGGGACTAGCGGGAAGCGAGCAGTACTTC.